The 2 T cell receptor beta chains in this list originate from one sample, sequenced in a study of cytomegalovirus exposure and HLA in healthy donors. Vbeta (60) and Jbeta (13) primers were used in the PCR. The table came from immunoSEQ multiplex PCR; TCRdb's copy has only in-frame clones and leaves some out. The sample carries some 120,000 clones, around 80% recorded once. The sequenced material came from PBMCs. The receptors here all came from a man between 25 and 39 years old in good health and CMV-seropositive.

The V call is TRBV6-5, the J call TRBJ1-1, with D possibly TRBD1 on 6 matching bases. The CDR3 runs to 16 residues. Trimming took off 0 bases at V and 1 base at J, with 12 bases between the two ends. CDR1 MNHEY and CDR2 SVGAGI come from the germline V gene. The CDR3 is CASSYSEGVGNTEAFF. The CDR3 DNA reads TGTGCCAGCAGTTACTCTGAGGGGGTCGGGAACACTGAAGCTTTCTTT.

V is TRBV5-5 and J is TRBJ1-1; no firm D call. CDR1 is SGHKS, CDR2 YYEKEE, per germline (reference sequence). The CDR3 spans 13 residues. Trimming left V 5 bases short and J 1 base short, with 9 bases between. The CDR3: CASSTVTNTEAFF. DNA of the CDR3: TGTGCCAGCAGTACAGTAACGAACACTGAAGCTTTCTTT.